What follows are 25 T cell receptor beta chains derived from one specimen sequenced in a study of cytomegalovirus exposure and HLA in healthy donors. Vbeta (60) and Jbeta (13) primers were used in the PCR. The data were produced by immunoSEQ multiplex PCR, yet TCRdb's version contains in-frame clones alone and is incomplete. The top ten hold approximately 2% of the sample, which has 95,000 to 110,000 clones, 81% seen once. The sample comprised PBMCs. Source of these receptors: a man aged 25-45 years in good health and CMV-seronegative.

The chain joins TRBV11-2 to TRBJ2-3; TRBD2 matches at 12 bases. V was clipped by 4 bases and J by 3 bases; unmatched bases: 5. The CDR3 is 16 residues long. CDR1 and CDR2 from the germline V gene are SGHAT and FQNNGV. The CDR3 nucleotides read TGTGCCAGCAGCTCCACTGGACTAGCGGGAACAGATACGCAGTATTTT. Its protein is CASSSTGLAGTDTQYF.

The DNA of the CDR3 is TGTGCCAGCAGCGTAAGAGCGGGGACCCAGTACTTC. Amino acids: CASSVRAGTQYF. The chain employs TRBV9 and TRBJ2-5, with D possibly being TRBD2 (6 bases). V shed 1 base and J shed 7 bases, with 8 bases lying between them. Germline V gives CDR1 SGDLS, CDR2 YYNGEE. This CDR3 is built from 12 residues.

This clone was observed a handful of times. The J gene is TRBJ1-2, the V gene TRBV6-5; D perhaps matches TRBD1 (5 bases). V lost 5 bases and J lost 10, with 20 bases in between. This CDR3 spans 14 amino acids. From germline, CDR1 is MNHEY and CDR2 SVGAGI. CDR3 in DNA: TGTGCCAGCAGTCCTGTTATGGGGGGAAAGACCTACACCTTC. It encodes CASSPVMGGKTYTF.

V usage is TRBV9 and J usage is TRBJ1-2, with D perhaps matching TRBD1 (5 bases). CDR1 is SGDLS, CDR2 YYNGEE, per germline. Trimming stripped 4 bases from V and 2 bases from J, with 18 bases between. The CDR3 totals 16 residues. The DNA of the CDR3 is TGTGCCAGCAGCCTCCGAGCGGGGGGAGCCAACTATGGCTACACCTTC. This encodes CASSLRAGGANYGYTF.

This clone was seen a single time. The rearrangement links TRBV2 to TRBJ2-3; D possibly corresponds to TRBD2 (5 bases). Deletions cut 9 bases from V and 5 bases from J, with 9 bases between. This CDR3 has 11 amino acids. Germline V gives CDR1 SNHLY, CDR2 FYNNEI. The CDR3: CARRVGDTQYF. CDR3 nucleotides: TGTGCCAGGCGGGTGGGAGATACGCAGTATTTT.

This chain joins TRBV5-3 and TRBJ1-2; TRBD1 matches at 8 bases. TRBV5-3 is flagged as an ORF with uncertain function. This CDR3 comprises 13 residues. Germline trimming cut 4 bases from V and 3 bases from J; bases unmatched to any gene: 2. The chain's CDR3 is CARSAGGHYGYTF. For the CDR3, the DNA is TGTGCCAGAAGCGCAGGGGGCCACTATGGCTACACCTTC.

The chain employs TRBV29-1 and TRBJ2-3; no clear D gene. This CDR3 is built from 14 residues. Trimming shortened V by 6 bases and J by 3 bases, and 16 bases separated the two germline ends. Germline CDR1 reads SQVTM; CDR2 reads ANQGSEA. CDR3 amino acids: CSVDPGLQTDTQYF. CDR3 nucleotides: TGCAGCGTGGATCCGGGTCTTCAGACAGATACGCAGTATTTT.

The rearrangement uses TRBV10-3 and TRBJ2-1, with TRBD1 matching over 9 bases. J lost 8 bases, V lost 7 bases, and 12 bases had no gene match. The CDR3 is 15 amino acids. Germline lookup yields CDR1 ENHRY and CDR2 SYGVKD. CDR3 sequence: CAIMSGTGRTDEQFF. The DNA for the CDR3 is TGTGCCATCATGTCCGGGACAGGGAGGACCGATGAGCAGTTCTTC.

CDR3 DNA: TGTGCCAGCAGCTATGACAGGGCCCAGCGCGCCCAGTACTTC. Translating gives CASSYDRAQRAQYF. The chain is built from TRBV5-6 and TRBJ2-5, with 7 bases lining up with TRBD1. Germline V lookup: CDR1 SGHDT, CDR2 YYEEEE. V lost 3 bases and J lost 9; bases outside the gene matches: 11. This CDR3 has 14 residues. The full variable domain, with the rest looked up from reference TRBV5-6 and TRBJ2-5, is DAGVTQSPTHLIKTRGQQVTLRCSPKSGHDTVSWYQQALGQGPQFIFQYYEEEERQRGNFPDRFSGHQFPNYSSELNVNALLLGDSALYLCASSYDRAQRAQYFGPGTRLLVL.

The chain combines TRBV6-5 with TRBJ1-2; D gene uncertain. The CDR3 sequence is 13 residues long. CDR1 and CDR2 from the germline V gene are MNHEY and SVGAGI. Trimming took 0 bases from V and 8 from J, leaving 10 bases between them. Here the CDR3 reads CASSYSRGGGYTF. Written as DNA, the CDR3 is TGTGCCAGCAGTTACTCCCGGGGAGGGGGCTACACCTTC.

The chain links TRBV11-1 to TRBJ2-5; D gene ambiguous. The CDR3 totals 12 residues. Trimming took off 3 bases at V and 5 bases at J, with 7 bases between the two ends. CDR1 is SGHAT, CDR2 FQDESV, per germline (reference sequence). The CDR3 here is CASSFSGETQYF. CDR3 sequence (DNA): TGTGCCAGCAGCTTTTCCGGGGAGACCCAGTACTTC. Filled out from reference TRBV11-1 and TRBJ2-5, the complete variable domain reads EAEVAQSPRYKITEKSQAVAFWCDPISGHATLYWYRQILGQGPELLVQFQDESVVDDSQLPKDRFSAERLKGVDSTLKIQPAELGDSAMYLCASSFSGETQYFGPGTRLLVL.

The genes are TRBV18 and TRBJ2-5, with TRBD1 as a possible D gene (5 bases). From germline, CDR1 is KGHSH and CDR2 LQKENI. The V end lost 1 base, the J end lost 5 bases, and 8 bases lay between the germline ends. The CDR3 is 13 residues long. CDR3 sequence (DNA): TGTGCCAGCTCACCACTGGGGCAGGAGACCCAGTACTTC. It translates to CASSPLGQETQYF. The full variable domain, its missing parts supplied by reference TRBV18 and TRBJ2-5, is NAGVMQNPRHLVRRRGQEARLRCSPMKGHSHVYWYRQLPEEGLKFMVYLQKENIIDESGMPKERFSAEFPKEGPSILRIQQVVRGDSAAYFCASSPLGQETQYFGPGTRLLVL.

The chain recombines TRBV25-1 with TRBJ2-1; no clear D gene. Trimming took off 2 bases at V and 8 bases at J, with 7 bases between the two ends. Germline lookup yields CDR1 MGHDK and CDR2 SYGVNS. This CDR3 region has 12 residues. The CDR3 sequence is CASSEGGHEQFF. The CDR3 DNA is TGTGCCAGCAGTGAAGGTGGCCATGAGCAGTTCTTC.

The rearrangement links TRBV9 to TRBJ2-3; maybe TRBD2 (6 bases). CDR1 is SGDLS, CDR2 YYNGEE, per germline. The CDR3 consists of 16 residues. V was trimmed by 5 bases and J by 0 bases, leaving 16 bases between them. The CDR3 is CASRGTSTLSTDTQYF. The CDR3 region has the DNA TGTGCCAGCAGGGGTACTAGCACCCTTAGCACAGATACGCAGTATTTT.

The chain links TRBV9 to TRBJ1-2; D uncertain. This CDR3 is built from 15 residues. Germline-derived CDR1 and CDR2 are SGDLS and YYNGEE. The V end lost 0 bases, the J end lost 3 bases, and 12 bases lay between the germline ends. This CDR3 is CASSVAERSHYGYTF. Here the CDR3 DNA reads TGTGCCAGCAGCGTAGCGGAAAGGAGTCACTATGGCTACACCTTC.

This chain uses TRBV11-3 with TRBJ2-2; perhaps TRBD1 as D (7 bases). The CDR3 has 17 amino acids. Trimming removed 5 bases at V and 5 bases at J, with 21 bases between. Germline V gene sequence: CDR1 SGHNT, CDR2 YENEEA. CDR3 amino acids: CASSHPRGRGDTGELFF. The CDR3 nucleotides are TGTGCCAGCAGCCACCCCCGAGGCAGGGGGGATACCGGGGAGCTGTTTTTT.

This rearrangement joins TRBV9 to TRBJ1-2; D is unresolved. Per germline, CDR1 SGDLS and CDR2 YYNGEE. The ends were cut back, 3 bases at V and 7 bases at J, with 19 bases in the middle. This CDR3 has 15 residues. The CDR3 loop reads CASSETNLPVRGYTF. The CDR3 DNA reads TGTGCCAGCAGCGAAACGAACCTCCCTGTGCGTGGCTACACCTTC.

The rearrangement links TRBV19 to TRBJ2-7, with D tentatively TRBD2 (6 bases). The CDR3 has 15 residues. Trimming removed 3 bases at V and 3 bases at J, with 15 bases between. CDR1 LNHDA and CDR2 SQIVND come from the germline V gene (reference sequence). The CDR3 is CASSIGLAVGYEQYF. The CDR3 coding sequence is TGTGCCAGTAGTATTGGGTTAGCGGTGGGCTACGAGCAGTACTTC.

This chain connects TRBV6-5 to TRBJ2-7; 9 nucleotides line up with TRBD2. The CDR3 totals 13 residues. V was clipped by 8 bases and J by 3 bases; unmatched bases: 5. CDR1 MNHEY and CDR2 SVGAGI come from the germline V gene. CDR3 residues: CASRAGGNYEQYF. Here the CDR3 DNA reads TGTGCCAGCCGAGCGGGAGGAAACTACGAGCAGTACTTC.

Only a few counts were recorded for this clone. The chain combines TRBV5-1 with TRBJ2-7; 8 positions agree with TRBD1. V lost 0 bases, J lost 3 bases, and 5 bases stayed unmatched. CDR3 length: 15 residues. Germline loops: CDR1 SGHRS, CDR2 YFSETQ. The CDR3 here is CASSLAPGQGYEQYF. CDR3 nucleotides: TGCGCCAGCAGCTTGGCCCCAGGACAGGGCTACGAGCAGTACTTC.

The CDR3: CASSNRLAVTYNEQFF. CDR3 bases: TGTGCCAGCAGTAACCGACTAGCGGTAACCTACAATGAGCAGTTCTTC. The J gene is TRBJ2-1, the V gene TRBV2; 9 bases match TRBD2. Germline CDR1 is SNHLY and CDR2 is FYNNEI. V trimming: 5 bases; J trimming: 2 bases; junction bases outside the gene matches: 7. This CDR3 spans 16 amino acids.

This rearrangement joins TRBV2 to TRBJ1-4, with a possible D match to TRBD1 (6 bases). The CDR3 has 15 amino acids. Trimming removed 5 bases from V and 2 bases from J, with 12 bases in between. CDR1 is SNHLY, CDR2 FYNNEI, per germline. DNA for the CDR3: TGTGCCAGCAGTACTGAACAGGGTACTAATGAAAAACTGTTTTTT. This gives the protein CASSTEQGTNEKLFF.

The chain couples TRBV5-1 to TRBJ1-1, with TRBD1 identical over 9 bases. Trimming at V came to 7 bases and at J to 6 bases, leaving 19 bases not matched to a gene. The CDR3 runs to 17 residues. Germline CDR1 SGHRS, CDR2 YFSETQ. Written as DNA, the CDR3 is TGCGCCAGCCAATCACAGGGGGCTCCTTTGGCCGGCGCTGAAGCTTTCTTT. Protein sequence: CASQSQGAPLAGAEAFF.

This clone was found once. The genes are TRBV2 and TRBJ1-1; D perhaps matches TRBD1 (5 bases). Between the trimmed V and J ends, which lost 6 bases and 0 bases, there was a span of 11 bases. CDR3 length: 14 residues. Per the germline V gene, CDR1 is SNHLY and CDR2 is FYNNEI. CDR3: CASRTTVMNTEAFF. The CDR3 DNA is TGTGCCAGCAGAACGACAGTTATGAACACTGAAGCTTTCTTT.

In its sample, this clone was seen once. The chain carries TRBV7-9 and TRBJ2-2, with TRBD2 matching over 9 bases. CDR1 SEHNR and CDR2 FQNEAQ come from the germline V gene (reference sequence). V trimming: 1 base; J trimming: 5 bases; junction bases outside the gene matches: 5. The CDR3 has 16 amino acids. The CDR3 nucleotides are TGTGCCAGCAGCTTAGGCGAGCGGGAGGTGACCGGGGAGCTGTTTTTT. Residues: CASSLGEREVTGELFF.